This T cell receptor (beta chain) is drawn from a study of regulatory T cells in long-lasting Graves disease. The time point denotes: newly diagnosed GD, antithyroid drugs for less than 3 months. The authors made the TCR library using RNA they extracted from PBMCs. iRepertoire HTBI primers and Arm-PCR of CDR3 regions built TCR beta libraries. TCRdb reprocessed the multiplex PCR reads with MiXCR, giving one entry per CDR3 protein. This table holds about 420,000 distinct CDR3 sequences, around 15% found once. J gave up 3 bases and V 3 bases, and 5 bases lay outside the gene matches. The CDR3 extends over 14 amino acids. Germline V lookup: CDR1 SGHRS, CDR2 YFSETQ. A few counts support this clonotype. The sample also formed part of further work on T cells in Graves' hyperthyroidism and ophthalmopathy.

Sample: peripheral blood mononuclear cells (PBMCs), taken at new diagnosis, from a patient treated with antithyroid drugs. The chain combines TRBV5-1 with TRBJ2-7; 8 bases are shared with TRBD1. The clonotype comes from a woman under 30 with Graves disease. The CDR3 loop reads CASSSGQVNYEQYF. CDR3 nucleotide sequence: TGCGCCAGCAGCTCGGGACAGGTAAACTACGAGCAGTACTTC.